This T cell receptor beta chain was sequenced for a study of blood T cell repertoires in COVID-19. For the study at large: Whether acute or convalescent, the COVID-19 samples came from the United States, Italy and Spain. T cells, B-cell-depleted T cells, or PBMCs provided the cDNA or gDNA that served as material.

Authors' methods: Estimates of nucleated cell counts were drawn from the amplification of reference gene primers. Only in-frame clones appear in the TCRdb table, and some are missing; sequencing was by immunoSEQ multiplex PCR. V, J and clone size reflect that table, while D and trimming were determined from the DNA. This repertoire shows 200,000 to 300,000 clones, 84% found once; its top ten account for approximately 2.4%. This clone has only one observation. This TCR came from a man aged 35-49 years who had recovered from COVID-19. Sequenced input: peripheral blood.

This chain's CDR3 is CASSAPSAGYGNTIYF. The CDR3 DNA is TGTGCCAGCAGTGCACCCTCCGCCGGGTATGGAAACACCATATATTTT. The J gene is TRBJ1-3, the V gene TRBV6-1; D gene ambiguous. V lost 4 bases, J lost 3 bases, and 16 bases lay in between. The CDR3 is made up of 16 amino acids. Germline V gene data show CDR1 as MNHNS and CDR2 as SASEGT.